One sample yielded the 13 T cell receptor beta chains listed below, sequenced in a study of blood T cell repertoires in COVID-19. Sequencing used immunoSEQ multiplex PCR; TCRdb keeps in-frame clones, though not all of them. Of 100,000 to 130,000 clones listed, 80% to 90% are singletons. The source material was peripheral blood. The receptor set was obtained from a man aged 40-49 years with active or convalescent COVID-19.

The rearrangement joins TRBV2 to TRBJ1-4; D is unclear. V was shortened by 4 bases and J by 3 bases, with 9 bases between the two germline ends. The CDR3 is 14 amino acids. The V gene's germline CDR1 is SNHLY and CDR2 FYNNEI. The CDR3 DNA sequence: TGTGCCAGCAGTGCGGTTTCCGCTAATGAAAAACTGTTTTTT. Translation: CASSAVSANEKLFF.

The rearrangement uses TRBV19 and TRBJ1-3; D ambiguous. This CDR3 has 15 amino acids. Trimming took 3 bases from V and 0 from J, leaving 9 bases between them. Germline V lookup: CDR1 LNHDA, CDR2 SQIVND (reference sequence). The CDR3 DNA is TGTGCCAGTAGTATCGGGAGACACTCTGGAAACACCATATATTTT. Translation: CASSIGRHSGNTIYF.

This chain uses TRBV6-4 with TRBJ1-2; the match to TRBD1 covers 9 bases. The CDR3 runs 13 residues. Germline CDR1 reads MRHNA; CDR2 reads SNTAGT. Trimming took 6 bases from V and 3 from J; bases not matched to a gene: 2. CDR3 bases: TGTGCCAGCAGAAGGACAGGGGACTATGGCTACACCTTC. Its protein is CASRRTGDYGYTF.

The gene calls are TRBV6-2 or TRBV6-3 and TRBJ1-1, with TRBD1 as a possible D gene (6 bases). The V gene lost 1 base and the J gene lost 0 bases, with 12 bases spanning the gap. CDR3 length equals 16 residues. Germline-derived CDR1 and CDR2 are MNHEY and SVGEGT. CDR3 nucleotide sequence: TGTGCCAGCAGTTACTTTGCGGGGGGGCTGAACACTGAAGCTTTCTTT. This gives the protein CASSYFAGGLNTEAFF.

The chain is built from TRBV4-3 and TRBJ1-1, with D maybe TRBD1 (5 bases). Germline loops: CDR1 LGHNA, CDR2 YSLEER. The CDR3 runs to 15 residues. Trimming took 0 bases from V and 6 from J, leaving 14 bases between them. Here the CDR3 DNA reads TGCGCCAGCAGCCAAGATGGGGGGGAGGATTCTGAAGCTTTCTTT. Its protein is CASSQDGGEDSEAFF.

This clone was observed once. V usage is TRBV7-2 and J usage is TRBJ2-2, with TRBD1 identical over 7 bases. V lost 4 bases and J lost 1; bases outside the gene matches: 6. The CDR3 runs 16 residues. CDR1 is SGHTA, CDR2 FQGNSA, per germline. As DNA, the CDR3 is TGTGCCAGCAGCTCAGCCGGGACAGTGAACACCGGGGAGCTGTTTTTT. It encodes CASSSAGTVNTGELFF.

The V call is TRBV2, the J call TRBJ2-5, with D maybe TRBD2 (5 bases). In germline, CDR1 is SNHLY, CDR2 FYNNEI. The CDR3 runs 13 residues. The germline V and J ends were trimmed by 7 bases and 5 bases, with 14 bases remaining between them. This CDR3 is CASIRGRGETQYF. CDR3 bases: TGTGCCAGCATAAGAGGCCGAGGGGAGACCCAGTACTTC.

This clone was found a few times. The chain recombines TRBV11-2 with TRBJ2-7; unclear D gene. Trimming removed 0 bases at V and 0 bases at J, with 9 bases between. CDR3 length: 15 residues. Germline loops: CDR1 SGHAT, CDR2 FQNNGV. For the CDR3, the DNA is TGTGCCAGCAGCTTAGATCAGGTTAGCTCCTACGAGCAGTACTTC. Amino acids: CASSLDQVSSYEQYF.

This clone was seen just once. The chain recombines TRBV9 with TRBJ1-1; TRBD1 might be the D (6 bases). V was pared by 0 bases and J by 8 bases, with 23 bases between. The V gene's germline CDR1 is SGDLS and CDR2 YYNGEE. The CDR3 runs 17 residues. In nucleotides, the CDR3 is TGTGCCAGCAGCGTAGGGATCAGGGGAAGCGAACAAAGAGAAGCTTTCTTT. Its protein product is CASSVGIRGSEQREAFF.

The chain employs TRBV6-2 or TRBV6-3 and TRBJ1-1; D might be TRBD1 (6 bases). CDR1 MNHEY and CDR2 SVGEGT come from the germline V gene. Trimming stripped 4 bases from V and 1 base from J, with 13 bases between. The CDR3 totals 15 residues. The CDR3 DNA reads as TGTGCCAGCAGTTCCCTCGGACAGACGAACACTGAAGCTTTCTTT. This translates into CASSSLGQTNTEAFF.

This sequence joins TRBV5-1 and TRBJ2-2, with D perhaps matching TRBD1 (6 bases). Germline CDR1 reads SGHRS; CDR2 reads YFSETQ. This CDR3 contains 14 residues. V was shortened by 0 bases and J by 5 bases, with 8 bases between the two germline ends. This chain's CDR3 is CASSLGGQTGELFF. DNA for the CDR3: TGCGCCAGCAGCTTGGGGGGGCAAACCGGGGAGCTGTTTTTT.

The chain joins TRBV5-1 to TRBJ2-1; D is perhaps TRBD2 (6 bases). Trimming cost V 4 bases and J 6 bases, with 11 bases left between them. The CDR3 spans 13 residues. Per germline, CDR1 SGHRS and CDR2 YFSETQ. The CDR3 nucleotides are TGCGCCAGCAGCGCGGGATTCTTCAATGAGCAGTTCTTC. Translation gives CASSAGFFNEQFF.

The chain uses TRBV7-3 and TRBJ2-5, with TRBD2 matching 10 bases. The junction had 14 bases not matched to a gene; V was cut back by 2 bases and J by 5 bases. Germline CDR1 SGHTA, CDR2 FQGTGA. The CDR3 spans 18 residues. The CDR3: CASSLGRGPTSGPETQYF. The CDR3 DNA is TGTGCCAGCAGCTTAGGTCGGGGCCCGACTAGCGGGCCGGAGACCCAGTACTTC.